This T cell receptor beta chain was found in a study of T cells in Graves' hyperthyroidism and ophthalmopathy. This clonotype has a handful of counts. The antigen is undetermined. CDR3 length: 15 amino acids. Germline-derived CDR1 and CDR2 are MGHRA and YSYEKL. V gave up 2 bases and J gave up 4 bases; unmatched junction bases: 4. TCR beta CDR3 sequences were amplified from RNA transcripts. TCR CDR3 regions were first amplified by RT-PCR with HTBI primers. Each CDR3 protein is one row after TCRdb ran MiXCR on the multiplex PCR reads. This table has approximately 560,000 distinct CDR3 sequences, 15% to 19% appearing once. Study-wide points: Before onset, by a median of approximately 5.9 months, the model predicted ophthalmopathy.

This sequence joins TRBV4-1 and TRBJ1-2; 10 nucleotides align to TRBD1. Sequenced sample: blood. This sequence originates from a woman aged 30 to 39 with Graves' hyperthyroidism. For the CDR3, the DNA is TGCGCCAGCAGCCAAAGCGGGGACAGGGGCTATGGCTACACCTTC. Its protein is CASSQSGDRGYGYTF.